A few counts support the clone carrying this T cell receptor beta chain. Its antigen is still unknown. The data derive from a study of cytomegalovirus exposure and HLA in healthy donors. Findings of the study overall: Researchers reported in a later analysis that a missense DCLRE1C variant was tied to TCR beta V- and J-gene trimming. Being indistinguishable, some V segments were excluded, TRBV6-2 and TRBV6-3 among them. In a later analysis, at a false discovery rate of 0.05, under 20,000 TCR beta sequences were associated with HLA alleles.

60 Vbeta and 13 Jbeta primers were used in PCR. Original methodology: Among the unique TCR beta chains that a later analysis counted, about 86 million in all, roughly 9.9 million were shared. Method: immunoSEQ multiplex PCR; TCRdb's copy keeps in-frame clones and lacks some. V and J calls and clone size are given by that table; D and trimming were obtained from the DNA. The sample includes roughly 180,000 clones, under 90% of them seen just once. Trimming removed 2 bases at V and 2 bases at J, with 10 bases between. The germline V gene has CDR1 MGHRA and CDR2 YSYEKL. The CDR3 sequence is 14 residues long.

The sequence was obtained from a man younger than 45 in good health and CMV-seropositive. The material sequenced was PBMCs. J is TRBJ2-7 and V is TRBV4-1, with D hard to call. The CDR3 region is CASSQWAGTYEQYF. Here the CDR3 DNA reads TGCGCCAGCAGCCAATGGGCAGGCACCTACGAGCAGTACTTC.